The next 9 T cell receptor beta chains were all read from a single sample in a study of a mutant IDH1 vaccine in newly diagnosed glioma. Only in-frame clones appear in the TCRdb table, and some are missing; sequencing was by immunoSEQ multiplex PCR. The repertoire includes 95,000 to 120,000 clones, 90% of them detected once, and roughly 0.55% sits in the top ten. No antigen is known for these receptors. Regarding time point: week 11, during vaccination. Every vaccination contained 300 ug of the mutant IDH1 20-mer peptide and was paired with topical imiquimod. Sample: PBMCs, taken from a glioma patient whose treatment included an IDH1 peptide vaccine. The source is a woman aged 45-60 years with glioma.

This sequence joins TRBV7-9 and TRBJ1-2; 7 positions match TRBD1. Germline CDR1 is SEHNR and CDR2 is FQNEAQ (reference sequence). J was trimmed by 8 bases and V by 5 bases; bases with no gene match: 14. This CDR3 spans 15 amino acids. The CDR3 spells CASSQTTGRIDGYTF. The DNA of the CDR3 is TGTGCCAGCAGCCAGACGACAGGGAGAATTGACGGCTACACCTTC.

The chain links TRBV29-1 to TRBJ1-5; D remains ambiguous. CDR3 size: 13 residues. Trimming pared 4 bases from V and 2 bases from J, leaving 9 bases between. Per the germline V gene, CDR1 is SQVTM and CDR2 is ANQGSEA. The CDR3 reads CSVVTDGNQPQHF. In DNA, the CDR3 is TGCAGCGTTGTCACCGACGGCAATCAGCCCCAGCATTTT. Drawing the rest from reference TRBV29-1 and TRBJ1-5, the complete variable domain is SAVISQKPSRDICQRGTSLTIQCQVDSQVTMMFWYRQQPGQSLTLIATANQGSEATYESGFVIDKFPISRPNLTFSTLTVSNMSPEDSSIYLCSVVTDGNQPQHFGDGTRLSIL.

CDR3 sequence reads: CASGLPHSGDTDTQYF. The CDR3 DNA is TGTGCTAGTGGTTTGCCTCATAGCGGGGACACAGATACGCAGTATTTT. V gene TRBV12-5 combines with J gene TRBJ2-3; 8 nucleotides match TRBD2. Germline V gene lookup returns CDR1 LGHNT and CDR2 FRNRAP. CDR3 length: 16 amino acids. V trimming: 2 bases; J trimming: 2 bases; junction bases outside the gene matches: 6.

V and J are TRBV5-1 and TRBJ2-2; no definite D call. Trimming stripped 2 bases from V and 4 bases from J, with 6 bases between. The CDR3 runs to 13 residues. CDR1 and CDR2 from the germline V gene are SGHRS and YFSETQ. The CDR3 spells CASSLKGTGELFF. The CDR3 nucleotides are TGCGCCAGCAGCTTAAAAGGCACCGGGGAGCTGTTTTTT. The variable domain in full, completed from reference TRBV5-1 and TRBJ2-2, reads KAGVTQTPRYLIKTRGQQVTLSCSPISGHRSVSWYQQTPGQGLQFLFEYFSETQRNKGNFPGRFSGRQFSNSRSEMNVSTLELGDSALYLCASSLKGTGELFFGEGSRLTVL.

This clone has a handful of counts. The chain combines TRBV5-6 with TRBJ1-6, with TRBD1 identical over 7 bases. There are 14 residues in the CDR3. Trimming cost V 4 bases and J 9 bases; bases outside gene matches: 7. Germline V gives CDR1 SGHDT, CDR2 YYEEEE. The CDR3 DNA is TGTGCCAGCAGCCCGGGACAGAGGCGTTCACCCCTCCACTTT. Its translation: CASSPGQRRSPLHF.

CDR3 region: CASSWTGTGKGYGYTF. The CDR3, as DNA: TGCGCCAGCAGCTGGACTGGGACAGGGAAGGGCTATGGCTACACCTTC. The V and J genes are TRBV5-1 and TRBJ1-2, with 9 bases matching TRBD1. The germline V gene has CDR1 SGHRS and CDR2 YFSETQ. This CDR3 spans 16 amino acids. The trim removed 3 bases at V and 4 bases at J, leaving 10 bases unmatched. Full variable domain (outside the CDR3, taken from reference TRBV5-1 and TRBJ1-2): KAGVTQTPRYLIKTRGQQVTLSCSPISGHRSVSWYQQTPGQGLQFLFEYFSETQRNKGNFPGRFSGRQFSNSRSEMNVSTLELGDSALYLCASSWTGTGKGYGYTFGSGTRLTVV.

The DNA of the CDR3 is TGTGCCAGTACCCAAGGAGGGCAGGGCCAAGAGACCCAGTACTTC. Its translation: CASTQGGQGQETQYF. The chain links TRBV19 to TRBJ2-5; tentatively, D is TRBD2 (6 bases). The CDR3 is 15 residues long. Germline loops: CDR1 LNHDA, CDR2 SQIVND (reference sequence). Between the trimmed V and J ends, which lost 7 bases and 1 base, there was a span of 16 bases.

The J gene is TRBJ1-2, the V gene TRBV10-3; TRBD1 matches 9 bases. This CDR3 comprises 13 residues. CDR1 ENHRY and CDR2 SYGVKD come from the germline V gene. V lost 3 bases and J lost 6; bases outside the gene matches: 2. CDR3 nucleotide sequence: TGTGCCATCAGTGAAGGGACAGGGAATGGCTACACCTTC. This gives the protein CAISEGTGNGYTF.

The rearrangement uses TRBV5-8 and TRBJ2-1; D is perhaps TRBD1 (5 bases). With 4 bases removed from V and 10 bases from J, the gap between germline ends came to 15 bases. This CDR3 is 13 amino acids long. The germline V gene has CDR1 SGHTS and CDR2 YDEGEE. The chain's CDR3 is CASSRRGTGEQFF. The CDR3 bases are TGTGCCAGCAGCCGAAGGGGTACCGGAGAGCAGTTCTTC.